This T cell receptor beta chain is drawn from a study of T cell repertoires in cytomegalovirus infection. About the study: TCR beta signatures that were public indicated CMV infection and matching HLA type. Overall study results and limits: There were HLA-C-restricted CMV-specific TCR beta clonotypes dominating the ex vivo response.

This clonotype was counted a few times. The antigen remains undetermined. From the reads, TCRdb called clonotypes with MiXCR, one entry per CDR3 protein. This sample has roughly 600,000 distinct CDR3 sequences, with roughly 26% found just once. The CDR3 contains 13 residues. Germline CDR1 and CDR2: SGHRS and YFSETQ. The ends were cut back, 2 bases at V and 7 bases at J, with 12 bases in the middle. The rearrangement links TRBV5-1 to TRBJ1-2, with D perhaps matching TRBD1 (5 bases). Sequencing was done on a sample of CD8+ T cells from PBMCs. The sequence came from a human donor in good health (CMV status not recorded). Some clones in this sample may be carry-over from other donors' samples. The CDR3 DNA is TGCGCCAGCAGCTTCCCAGGGCGCTCTGGCTACACCTTC. Its translation: CASSFPGRSGYTF.